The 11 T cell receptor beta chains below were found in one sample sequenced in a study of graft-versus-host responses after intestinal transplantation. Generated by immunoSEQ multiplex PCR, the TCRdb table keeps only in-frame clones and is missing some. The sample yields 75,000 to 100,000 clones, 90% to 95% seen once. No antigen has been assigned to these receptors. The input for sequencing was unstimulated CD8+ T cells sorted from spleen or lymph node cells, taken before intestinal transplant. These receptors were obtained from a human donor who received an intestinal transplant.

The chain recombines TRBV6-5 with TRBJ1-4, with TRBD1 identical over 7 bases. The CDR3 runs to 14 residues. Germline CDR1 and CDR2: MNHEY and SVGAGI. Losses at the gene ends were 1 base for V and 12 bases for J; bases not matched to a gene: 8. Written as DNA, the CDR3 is TGTGCCAGCAGTTACTTCGGACAGGCAGAGGAACTGTTTTTT. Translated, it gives CASSYFGQAEELFF.

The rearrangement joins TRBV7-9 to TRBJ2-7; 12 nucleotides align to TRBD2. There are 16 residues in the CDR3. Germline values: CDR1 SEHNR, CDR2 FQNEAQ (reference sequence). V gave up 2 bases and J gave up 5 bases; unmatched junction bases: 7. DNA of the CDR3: TGTGCCAGCAGCTTATCTAGCGGGAGGGATGAGAACGAGCAGTACTTC. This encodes CASSLSSGRDENEQYF.

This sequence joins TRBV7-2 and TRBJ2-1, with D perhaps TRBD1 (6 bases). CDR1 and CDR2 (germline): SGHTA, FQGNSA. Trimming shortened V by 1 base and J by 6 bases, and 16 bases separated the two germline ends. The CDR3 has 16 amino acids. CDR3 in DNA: TGTACCAGCAGCTTAGTTTCCGGGACATCTGTCAATGAGCAGTTCTTC. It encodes CTSSLVSGTSVNEQFF.

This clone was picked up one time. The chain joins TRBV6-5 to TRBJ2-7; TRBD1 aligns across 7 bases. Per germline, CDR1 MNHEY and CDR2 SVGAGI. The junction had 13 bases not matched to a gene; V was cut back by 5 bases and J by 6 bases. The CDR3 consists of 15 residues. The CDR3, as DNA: TGTGCCAGCAGTCCGCAAGCTACAGGGGACGGCGAGCAGTACTTC. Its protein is CASSPQATGDGEQYF.

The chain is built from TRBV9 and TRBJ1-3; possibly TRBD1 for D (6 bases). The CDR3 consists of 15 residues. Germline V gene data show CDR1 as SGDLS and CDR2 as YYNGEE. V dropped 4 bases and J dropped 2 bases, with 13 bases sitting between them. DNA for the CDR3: TGTGCCAGCAGCATAGGGGGAGGGACTGGAAACACCATATATTTT. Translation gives CASSIGGGTGNTIYF.

Written as DNA, the CDR3 is TGTGCCAGCAGCTTAGGGGAGAGTCAGCCCCAGCATTTT. This translates into CASSLGESQPQHF. The genes are TRBV7-2 and TRBJ1-5, with D hard to call. V lost 1 base and J lost 6, with 7 bases in between. Germline CDR1 reads SGHTA; CDR2 reads FQGNSA. CDR3 length: 13 amino acids.

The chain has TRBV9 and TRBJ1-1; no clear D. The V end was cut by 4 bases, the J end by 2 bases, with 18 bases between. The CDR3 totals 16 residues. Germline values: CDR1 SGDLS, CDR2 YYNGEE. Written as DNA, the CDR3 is TGTGCCAGCAGCCATCCCCCCTCGGGAGATAACACTGAAGCTTTCTTT. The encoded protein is CASSHPPSGDNTEAFF.

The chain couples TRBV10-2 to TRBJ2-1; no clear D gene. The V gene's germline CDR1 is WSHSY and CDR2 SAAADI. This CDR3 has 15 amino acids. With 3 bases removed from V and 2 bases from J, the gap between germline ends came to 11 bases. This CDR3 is CASSEPQATYNEQFF. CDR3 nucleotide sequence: TGCGCCAGCAGTGAACCTCAGGCCACCTACAATGAGCAGTTCTTC.

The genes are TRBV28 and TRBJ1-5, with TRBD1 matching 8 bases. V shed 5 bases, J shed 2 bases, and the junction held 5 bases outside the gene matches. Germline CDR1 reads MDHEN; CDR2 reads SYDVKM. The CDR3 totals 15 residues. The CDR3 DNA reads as TGTGCCAGCAGTGGACAGGGTTTGGGCAATCAGCCCCAGCATTTT. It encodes CASSGQGLGNQPQHF.

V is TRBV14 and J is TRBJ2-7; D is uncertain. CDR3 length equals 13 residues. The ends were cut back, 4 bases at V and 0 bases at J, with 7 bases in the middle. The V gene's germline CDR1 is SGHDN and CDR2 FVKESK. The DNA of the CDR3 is TGTGCCAGCAGCCTAGCCAACTCCTACGAGCAGTACTTC. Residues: CASSLANSYEQYF. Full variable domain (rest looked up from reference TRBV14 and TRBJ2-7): EAGVTQFPSHSVIEKGQTVTLRCDPISGHDNLYWYRRVMGKEIKFLLHFVKESKQDESGMPNNRFLAERTGGTYSTLKVQPAELEDSGVYFCASSLANSYEQYFGPGTRLTVT.

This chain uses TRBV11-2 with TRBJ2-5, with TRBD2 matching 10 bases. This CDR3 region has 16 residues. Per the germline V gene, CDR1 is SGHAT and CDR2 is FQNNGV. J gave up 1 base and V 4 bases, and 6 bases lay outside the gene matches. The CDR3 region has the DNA TGTGCCAGCAGCTCAACTAGCGGGAAGACCCAAGAGACCCAGTACTTC. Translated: CASSSTSGKTQETQYF.